This is a list of T cell receptor beta chains from one sample in a study of cytomegalovirus exposure and HLA in healthy donors. The data were produced by immunoSEQ multiplex PCR, yet TCRdb's version contains in-frame clones alone and is incomplete. The sample lists 120,000 to 150,000 clones, roughly 87% occurring once. The sequenced sample was PBMCs. All receptors derive from a man aged 18 to 30 in good health and CMV-seropositive. CDR3s include the opening cysteine and the closing phenylalanine or tryptophan. D genes are given only for firm matches. Clone size is stated in some rows and not others, as once, few, many or a class when expanded.

abundance	d_gene	v_gene	j_gene	CDR3aa	CDR3nt
-	TRBD2	TRBV6-1	TRBJ2-7	CASSGAGGPHEQYF	TGTGCCAGCAGTGGAGCGGGAGGGCCCCACGAGCAGTACTTC
-	-	TRBV27	TRBJ2-2	CASTSQGGTGELFF	TGTGCCAGCACTTCCCAGGGGGGAACAGGGGAGCTGTTTTTT
-	-	TRBV6-5	TRBJ1-2	CARGGVDWRYGYTF	TGTGCCAGGGGCGGTGTGGACTGGAGGTATGGCTACACCTTC
-	TRBD1	TRBV4-1	TRBJ2-2	CASRGTGAIAGELFF	TGCGCCAGCAGAGGGACAGGGGCCATCGCCGGGGAGCTGTTTTTT
-	-	TRBV19	TRBJ2-7	CASSPVDSYEQYF	TGTGCCAGTAGTCCCGTTGACAGTTACGAGCAGTACTTC
-	-	TRBV7-2	TRBJ1-5	CASSLMGGGQPQHF	TGTGCCAGCAGCTTAATGGGGGGAGGACAGCCCCAGCATTTT
-	-	TRBV19	TRBJ1-2	CASRLHTGTEVGYTF	TGTGCCAGCCGCCTCCATACCGGGACTGAGGTGGGCTACACCTTC
-	-	TRBV11-2	TRBJ2-7	CASSKLHTGSDEQYF	TGTGCCAGCAGCAAACTCCATACAGGGTCTGACGAGCAGTACTTC
-	TRBD1	TRBV6-1	TRBJ1-5	CASSEELTGIQPQHF	TGTGCCAGCAGTGAAGAGCTGACAGGGATTCAGCCCCAGCATTTT
-	-	TRBV6-6	TRBJ1-6	CASSFDRVDSPLHF	TGTGCCAGCAGTTTCGATCGGGTAGATTCACCCCTCCACTTT
-	TRBD2	TRBV5-1	TRBJ2-7	CASSGTSGPVVEQYF	TGCGCCAGCTCCGGGACTAGCGGCCCCGTCGTCGAGCAGTACTTC
-	-	TRBV6-5	TRBJ1-1	CASSSPLAGTEAFF	TGTGCCAGCAGTTCCCCTTTGGCAGGGACTGAAGCTTTCTTT
-	-	TRBV6-6	TRBJ2-7	CASSQGIAYEQYF	TGTGCCAGCAGTCAGGGGATCGCCTACGAGCAGTACTTC
-	TRBD1	TRBV7-2	TRBJ1-1	CASSLTPTTGGNTEAFF	TGTGCCAGCAGCTTAACCCCTACGACAGGGGGGAACACTGAAGCTTTCTTT
once	-	TRBV4-1	TRBJ2-7	CASSQALLEYEQYF	TGCGCCAGCAGCCAAGCCCTGCTGGAGTACGAGCAGTACTTC
-	TRBD1	TRBV7-8	TRBJ1-1	CASSPTRGPKNTEAFF	TGTGCCAGCAGCCCTACAAGGGGGCCAAAGAACACTGAAGCTTTCTTT
-	-	TRBV9	TRBJ1-1	CASSPPRNTEAFF	TGTGCCAGCAGCCCCCCGAGAAACACTGAAGCTTTCTTT
-	TRBD1	TRBV7-9	TRBJ2-7	CASGGQNYEQYF	TGTGCCAGCGGGGGACAGAACTACGAGCAGTACTTC